These 19 T cell receptor beta chains came from one sample sequenced in a study of T cells in Graves' hyperthyroidism and ophthalmopathy (dated by TCRdb to between 2019 and 2020). The protocol used for the library was multiplex PCR. Sequencing instrument: Illumina HiSeq 2000. The TCR beta CDR3 regions were amplified from RNA transcripts. The first round of RT-PCR for the TCR CDR3 was performed with the HTBI primer set and the Qiagen OneStep RT-PCR kit. Using fastp trimming at Q25 and MiXCR clonotype assembly, TCRdb reanalyzed the public sequencing data and kept in-frame beta chains. Rows with one shared CDR3 protein collapse into an entry with the most common genes and DNA. The sample profile shows about 290,000 distinct CDR3 sequences; 13% of them were found once. Jointly, the top ten make up 7.8% of the sample. The sample consisted of blood. The receptors shown here come from a woman aged 30 to 39 with Graves' hyperthyroidism that later progressed to Graves' ophthalmopathy.

This clonotype has at least ten counts. The chain joins TRBV6-1 to TRBJ1-5, with TRBD1 as a possible D gene (5 bases). Germline CDR1 MNHNS, CDR2 SASEGT. The CDR3 sequence is 14 residues long. Trimming cost V 7 bases and J 6 bases, with 16 bases left between them. The CDR3 DNA reads TGTGCCAGCAAACCAGGGAATCGAGGTCAGCCCCAGCATTTT. Amino acids: CASKPGNRGQPQHF.

This clonotype was picked up many times. The gene calls are TRBV7-3 and TRBJ2-5; 9 bases align to TRBD1. CDR1 is SGHTA, CDR2 FQGTGA, per germline. The J segment lost 1 base and the V segment lost 4 bases, leaving 7 bases of the junction unmatched. The CDR3 covers 16 residues. The CDR3 DNA sequence: TGTGCCAGCAGCTCACCGCCGACAGGGGGCCAAGAGACCCAGTACTTC. Its translation is CASSSPPTGGQETQYF. Using reference TRBV7-3 and TRBJ2-5 for the parts outside the CDR3, the full variable domain is GAGVSQTPSNKVTEKGKYVELRCDPISGHTALYWYRQSLGQGPEFLIYFQGTGAADDSGLPNDRFFAVRPEGSVSTLKIQRTERGDSAVYLCASSSPPTGGQETQYFGPGTRLLVL.

This clonotype was counted many times. The V call is TRBV4-2, the J call TRBJ2-5; 11 positions agree with TRBD2. Germline V gene sequence: CDR1 LGHNA, CDR2 YNFKEQ. V trimming: 1 base; J trimming: 5 bases; junction bases outside the gene matches: 6. The CDR3 extends over 16 amino acids. CDR3 in amino acids: CASSQVEASGRETQYF. CDR3 bases: TGTGCCAGCAGCCAAGTAGAAGCTAGCGGGAGGGAGACCCAGTACTTC.

This clonotype was detected a few times. The chain joins TRBV19 to TRBJ1-2; the D gene is possibly TRBD1 (5 bases). The V end lost 7 bases, the J end lost 8 bases, and 23 bases lay between the germline ends. The CDR3 runs to 15 residues. Germline V CDR1 and CDR2: LNHDA, SQIVND (reference sequence). CDR3 in amino acids: CASKPSQGSSRGYTF. CDR3 nucleotide sequence: TGTGCCAGTAAACCATCTCAGGGTAGTTCGCGCGGCTACACCTTC.

This clonotype was recorded a few times. CDR3 coding DNA: TGCAGTGCTAGATACCCGCCCGATAAGAGCCGGGACTATGGCTACACCTTC. Amino acids: CSARYPPDKSRDYGYTF. The rearrangement joins TRBV20-1 to TRBJ1-2; D unclear. With 2 bases removed from V and 3 bases from J, the gap between germline ends came to 22 bases. This CDR3 is built from 17 residues. Per germline, CDR1 DFQATT and CDR2 SNEGSKA (reference sequence).

This clonotype was detected ten times or more. V gene TRBV6-2 or TRBV6-3 combines with J gene TRBJ1-1; D unclear. Looked up from germline, CDR1 is MNHEY and CDR2 is SVGEGT. This CDR3 is 12 amino acids long. With 5 bases removed from V and 3 bases from J, the gap between germline ends came to 7 bases. CDR3 amino acids: CASSPPYTEAFF. The CDR3 DNA follows: TGTGCCAGCAGTCCCCCTTACACTGAAGCTTTCTTT.

Comments on this clonotype: Sequence at one end of the junction differs from germline and may be a read error. This rearrangement joins TRBV6-1 to TRBJ1-2; maybe TRBD1 (5 bases). The CDR3 length is 15 residues. CDR1 MNHNS and CDR2 SASEGT come from the germline V gene. The DNA for the CDR3 is TGTGCCAGCAGCGAAGGGGTCGCTGGGGGGTATGGCTACACCTTC. Its translation is CASSEGVAGGYGYTF.

This clonotype has a count of ten or more. The J gene is TRBJ2-5, the V gene TRBV18; TRBD1 matches 8 bases. The V gene end was trimmed by 4 bases and the J gene end by 5 bases; junction bases not matched to a gene: 6. CDR1 and CDR2 (germline): KGHSH, LQKENI. The CDR3 is made up of 14 amino acids. CDR3 DNA: TGTGCCAGCTCACAGGGACAGGACGTGGAGACCCAGTACTTC. It encodes CASSQGQDVETQYF. Looking up the rest from reference TRBV18 and TRBJ2-5 gives the full variable domain: NAGVMQNPRHLVRRRGQEARLRCSPMKGHSHVYWYRQLPEEGLKFMVYLQKENIIDESGMPKERFSAEFPKEGPSILRIQQVVRGDSAAYFCASSQGQDVETQYFGPGTRLLVL.

About this clonotype itself: A much larger clone differs from this one at a single base, so this may be a read error. The V and J genes are TRBV29-1 and TRBJ2-5; TRBD2 matches 13 bases. CDR3 length: 15 residues. The germline V gene has CDR1 SQVTM and CDR2 ANQGSEA. The trim removed 6 bases at V and 3 bases at J, leaving 7 bases unmatched. The CDR3 DNA reads TGCAGCGTCCAACTAGCGGGAGGGTCCGAAGAGACCCAGTACTTC. Translated: CSVQLAGGSEETQYF.

This clonotype was detected only a few times. V usage is TRBV28 and J usage is TRBJ1-1; D perhaps matches TRBD1 (5 bases). Looked up from germline, CDR1 is MDHEN and CDR2 is SYDVKM. The CDR3 length is 12 residues. The V end lost 8 bases, the J end lost 4 bases, and 11 bases lay between the germline ends. CDR3 amino acids: CASGLRGTEAFF. Here the CDR3 DNA reads TGTGCCAGCGGCTTGAGGGGCACTGAAGCTTTCTTT.

As for this clonotype: The junction departs from the called germline gene at one end, perhaps through a read error. The chain links TRBV5-1 to TRBJ1-6; no definite D call. The CDR3 covers 17 residues. Per the germline V gene, CDR1 is SGHRS and CDR2 is YFSETQ. The CDR3 here is CASSLYTGSSYNSPLHF. CDR3 DNA sequence: TGTGCCAGCAGCTTGTATACGGGGTCCTCCTATAATTCACCCCTCCACTTT.

The J gene is TRBJ2-1, the V gene TRBV27; D not resolved. V lost 5 bases, J lost 7 bases, and 15 bases lay in between. There are 14 residues in the CDR3. The germline V gene has CDR1 MNHEY and CDR2 SMNVEV (reference sequence). The CDR3 protein is CASSPNARNNEQFF. CDR3 nucleotide sequence: TGTGCCAGCAGTCCAAACGCTAGAAATAATGAGCAGTTCTTC.

This clonotype was detected ten times or more. The V gene is TRBV20-1, the J gene TRBJ2-7, with D uncertain. CDR1 and CDR2 (germline): DFQATT, SNEGSKA (reference sequence). V lost 6 bases to trimming and J lost 0 bases, with 27 bases between them. The CDR3 loop spans 18 amino acids. The CDR3 protein is CSARDMTKLLYPSYEQYF. DNA for the CDR3: TGCAGTGCCCGAGACATGACGAAGTTGCTGTATCCCTCCTACGAGCAGTACTTC.

This clonotype was observed at least ten times. This chain uses TRBV30 with TRBJ2-7; possibly TRBD1 for D (5 bases). The CDR3 has 12 residues. Trimming took 2 bases from V and 5 from J, leaving 10 bases between them. The germline gives CDR1 GTSNPN, CDR2 SVGIG (reference sequence). CDR3 bases: TGTGCCTGGAGTCGACAGTCTCACGAGCAGTACTTC. Its protein product is CAWSRQSHEQYF.

This clonotype came up many times. The chain combines TRBV13 with TRBJ1-3; no clear D gene. In germline, CDR1 is PRHDT, CDR2 FYEKMQ (reference sequence). V was cut by 8 bases and J by 0 bases, with 23 bases left in between. The CDR3 length is 18 residues. The CDR3 bases are TGTGCCAGCGCTGTAGCGCGAAGATTGGGTCTCTCTGGAAACACCATATATTTT. This encodes CASAVARRLGLSGNTIYF.

This clonotype appeared many times. The J gene is TRBJ2-6, the V gene TRBV6-1; TRBD1 or TRBD2 may be the D gene (5 bases each). The germline V gene encodes CDR1 MNHNS and CDR2 SASEGT. This CDR3 has 16 amino acids. V gave up 6 bases and J gave up 0 bases, with 12 bases separating them. CDR3 coding DNA: TGTGCCAGCAGACGTACCGGGACCTCTGGGGCCAACGTCCTGACTTTC. The encoded protein is CASRRTGTSGANVLTF.

The table lists this clonotype with many counts. The chain combines TRBV28 with TRBJ2-1; 9 bases line up with TRBD2. V was clipped by 6 bases and J by 7 bases; unmatched bases: 16. Germline CDR1 reads MDHEN; CDR2 reads SYDVKM. The CDR3 spans 17 residues. CDR3 bases: TGTGCCAGCAGGGCTCGGGCTGCGGGAGGGCCAATGAATGAGCAGTTCTTC. This translates into CASRARAAGGPMNEQFF.

The chain uses TRBV5-5 and TRBJ1-1; 8 nucleotides match TRBD1. The CDR3 extends over 16 amino acids. Germline CDR1 reads SGHKS; CDR2 reads YYEKEE (reference sequence). V was pared by 7 bases and J by 5 bases, with 16 bases of the junction left unmatched. CDR3 residues: CASYNSRGLEWTEAFF. CDR3 DNA sequence: TGTGCCAGCTACAACTCCAGGGGGCTGGAGTGGACTGAAGCTTTCTTT.

This clonotype was counted between two and nine times. The rearrangement joins TRBV5-5 to TRBJ2-7, with D unresolved. CDR3 length: 14 residues. V dropped 1 base and J dropped 2 bases, with 10 bases sitting between them. CDR1 is SGHKS, CDR2 YYEKEE, per germline (reference sequence). In nucleotides, the CDR3 is TGTGCCAGCAGCTTGTTTCTAGGGACCTACGAGCAGTACTTC. Protein sequence: CASSLFLGTYEQYF.